This T cell receptor beta chain came from a study of blood T cell repertoires in COVID-19. At the level of the study: The study drew acute and convalescent COVID-19 samples from the United States, Italy and Spain. Nucleic acid was either cDNA or gDNA, and it came from T cells, B-cell-depleted T cells, or PBMCs.

The V gene end was trimmed by 4 bases and the J gene end by 4 bases; junction bases not matched to a gene: 15. Germline loops: CDR1 LGHNA, CDR2 YNFKEQ. The CDR3 has 17 residues. Original methodology: For nucleated cells, counts were estimated from reference gene primer amplification. Clones were sequenced by immunoSEQ multiplex PCR, and TCRdb holds only the in-frame ones, with some missing. The DNA gave D and trimming, while V, J and clone size come from that table. Among about 220,000 clones listed, more than 70% were seen once. The TCR was taken from a human donor in a cohort sampled during active COVID-19. Sequences were obtained from peripheral blood. The V gene is TRBV4-2, the J gene TRBJ1-1; 7 nucleotides align to TRBD1. The CDR3 nucleotides read TGTGCCAGCAGCCCAGAGCTGACAGCCCAGGGGGGCACTGAAGCTTTCTTT. This gives the protein CASSPELTAQGGTEAFF.